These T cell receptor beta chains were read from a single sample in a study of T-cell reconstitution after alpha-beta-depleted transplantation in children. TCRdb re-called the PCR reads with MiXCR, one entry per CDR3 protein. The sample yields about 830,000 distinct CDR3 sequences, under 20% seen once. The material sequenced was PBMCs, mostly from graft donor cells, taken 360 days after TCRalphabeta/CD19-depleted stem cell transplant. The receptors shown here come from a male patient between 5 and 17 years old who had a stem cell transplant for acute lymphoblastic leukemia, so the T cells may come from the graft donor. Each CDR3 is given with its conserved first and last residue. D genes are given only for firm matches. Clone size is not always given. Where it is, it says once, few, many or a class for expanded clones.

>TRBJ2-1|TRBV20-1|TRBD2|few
CCARVPTSIGYNEQFF
TGCTGTGCTAGAGTTCCGACTAGCATTGGCTACAATGAGCAGTTCTTC
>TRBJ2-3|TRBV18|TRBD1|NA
CASSPHDRGPDTQYF
TGTGCCAGCTCACCACACGACAGGGGCCCAGATACGCAGTATTTT
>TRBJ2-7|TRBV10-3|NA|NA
CAITDRGMGGYEQYF
TGTGCCATCACCGACAGGGGAATGGGGGGGTACGAGCAGTACTTC
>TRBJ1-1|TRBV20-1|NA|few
CSVRVGSLEAFF
TGCAGTGTTAGGGTTGGGTCCCTGGAGGCTTTCTTT
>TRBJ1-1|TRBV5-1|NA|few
CASSDGQKRTEAFF
TGCGCCAGCAGCGACGGACAAAAGAGGACTGAAGCTTTCTTT
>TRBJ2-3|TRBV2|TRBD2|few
CASRKSGSPADTQYF
TGTGCCAGCAGGAAGAGCGGGAGTCCAGCAGATACGCAGTATTTT
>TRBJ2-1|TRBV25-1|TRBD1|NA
CASSGQGVVNEQFF
TGTGCCAGCAGTGGACAGGGGGTAGTCAATGAGCAGTTCTTC
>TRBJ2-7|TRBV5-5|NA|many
CASSLQAKVTYEQYF
TGTGCCAGCAGCTTGCAGGCTAAGGTAACCTACGAGCAGTACTTC
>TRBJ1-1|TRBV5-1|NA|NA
CASSSTATSAFF
TGCGCCAGCAGCTCAACAGCGACATCGGCTTTCTTT
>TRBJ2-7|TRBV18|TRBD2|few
CASSPRGEGGYEQYF
TGTGCCAGCTCACCCCGCGGGGAGGGAGGCTACGAGCAGTACTTC
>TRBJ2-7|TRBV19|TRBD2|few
CASSGLAGYEQYF
TGTGCCAGTAGCGGACTAGCGGGATACGAGCAGTACTTC
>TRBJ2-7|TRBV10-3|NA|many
CAISEDTGYYEQYF
TGTGCCATCAGTGAAGACACAGGCTACTACGAGCAGTACTTC
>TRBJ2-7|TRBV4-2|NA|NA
CASSQDAQTIYEQYF
TGTGCCAGCAGCCAAGATGCCCAGACTATCTACGAGCAGTACTTC
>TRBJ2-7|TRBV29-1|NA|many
CSVGYQAAEQYF
TGCAGCGTTGGGTACCAGGCGGCCGAGCAGTACTTC
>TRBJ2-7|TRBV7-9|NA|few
CASSFRRDAYEQYF
TGTGCCAGCAGCTTTCGCAGAGACGCCTACGAGCAGTACTTC